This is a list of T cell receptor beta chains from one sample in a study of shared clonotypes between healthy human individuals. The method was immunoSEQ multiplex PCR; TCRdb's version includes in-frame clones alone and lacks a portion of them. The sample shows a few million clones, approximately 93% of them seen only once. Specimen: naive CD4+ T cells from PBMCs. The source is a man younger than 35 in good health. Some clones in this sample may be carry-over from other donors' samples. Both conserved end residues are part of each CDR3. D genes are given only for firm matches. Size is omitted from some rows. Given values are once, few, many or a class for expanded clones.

cdr3_nt: TGCGCCAGCAGAGGACTAGCGGGAGTCGCAGATACGCAGTATTTT
cdr3_aa: CASRGLAGVADTQYF
j_call: TRBJ2-3
v_call: TRBV10-2
clone_size: .
d_call: TRBD2

cdr3_nt: TGTGCCAGCAGTTTGCCACCAGGCTCTGGAAACACCATATATTTT
cdr3_aa: CASSLPPGSGNTIYF
j_call: TRBJ1-3
v_call: TRBV5-6
clone_size: .
d_call: .

cdr3_nt: TGCGCCAGCAGCTTGGCCGGGCAGGGGCTCGGTCAGCCCCAGCATTTT
cdr3_aa: CASSLAGQGLGQPQHF
j_call: TRBJ1-5
v_call: TRBV5-1
clone_size: .
d_call: .

cdr3_nt: TGTGCCAGCAGCCTTACGACAGGGTACCAAGAGACCCAGTACTTC
cdr3_aa: CASSLTTGYQETQYF
j_call: TRBJ2-5
v_call: TRBV6-6
clone_size: .
d_call: TRBD1

cdr3_nt: TGTGCCAGCAGCCACGGACTAGCGGGAGCCGCCTATACGCAGTATTTT
cdr3_aa: CASSHGLAGAAYTQYF
j_call: TRBJ2-3
v_call: TRBV4-2
clone_size: .
d_call: TRBD2

cdr3_nt: TGTGCCAGCAGCCCCCTAGCGGGGGCTTACAATGAGCAGTTCTTC
cdr3_aa: CASSPLAGAYNEQFF
j_call: TRBJ2-1
v_call: TRBV9
clone_size: .
d_call: TRBD2

cdr3_nt: TGTGCCAGCAGCAAAGCTACCGGGGCCGAGCAGTACTTC
cdr3_aa: CASSKATGAEQYF
j_call: TRBJ2-7
v_call: TRBV7-9
clone_size: .
d_call: .

cdr3_nt: TGTGCCAGCAGCCAACGGGGACAGGGGGTCGATGAGCAGTTCTTC
cdr3_aa: CASSQRGQGVDEQFF
j_call: TRBJ2-1
v_call: TRBV11-2
clone_size: .
d_call: TRBD1

cdr3_nt: TGTGCCAGCAGCGCCTATTTCAATGAGCAGTTCTTC
cdr3_aa: CASSAYFNEQFF
j_call: TRBJ2-1
v_call: TRBV9
clone_size: .
d_call: .

cdr3_nt: TGTGCCAGCACTCCTCGGACTAGCGGAGAGACCCAGTACTTC
cdr3_aa: CASTPRTSGETQYF
j_call: TRBJ2-5
v_call: TRBV6-6
clone_size: .
d_call: TRBD2

cdr3_nt: TGCAGCCGAATCGCTGAAAAACTGTTTTTT
cdr3_aa: CSRIAEKLFF
j_call: TRBJ1-4
v_call: TRBV20-1
clone_size: .
d_call: .

cdr3_nt: TGTGCCAGCAGCTCCAACTCAGCTAACTATGGCTACACCTTC
cdr3_aa: CASSSNSANYGYTF
j_call: TRBJ1-2
v_call: TRBV7-2
clone_size: .
d_call: .

cdr3_nt: TGCGCCAGCAGCCTGGGCAATAGCAATGAGCAGTTCTTC
cdr3_aa: CASSLGNSNEQFF
j_call: TRBJ2-1
v_call: TRBV4-3
clone_size: .
d_call: .

cdr3_nt: TGTGCCAGCTCACCCGGGACTTCAGATACGCAGTATTTT
cdr3_aa: CASSPGTSDTQYF
j_call: TRBJ2-3
v_call: TRBV18
clone_size: .
d_call: .

cdr3_nt: TGTGCCAGCAGCAGTGGGACTTGCTGGACCCAGTACTTC
cdr3_aa: CASSSGTCWTQYF
j_call: TRBJ2-5
v_call: TRBV21-1
clone_size: .
d_call: .

cdr3_nt: TGTGCCAGCAGCGAACTAGCGGGAATCACCGGGGAGCTGTTTTTT
cdr3_aa: CASSELAGITGELFF
j_call: TRBJ2-2
v_call: TRBV21-1
clone_size: .
d_call: .

cdr3_nt: TGCAGTGCTAGAGTGGTTGAAGCTTTCTTT
cdr3_aa: CSARVVEAFF
j_call: TRBJ1-1
v_call: TRBV20-1
clone_size: .
d_call: .

cdr3_nt: TGTGCCAGTAGTATATCATCAGGGATGGACTATGGCTACACCTTC
cdr3_aa: CASSISSGMDYGYTF
j_call: TRBJ1-2
v_call: TRBV19
clone_size: .
d_call: .

cdr3_nt: TGCAGCGCTTCAGGGGTAGGGGGTCAGCCCCAGCATTTT
cdr3_aa: CSASGVGGQPQHF
j_call: TRBJ1-5
v_call: TRBV29-1
clone_size: .
d_call: .

cdr3_nt: TGTGCCAGCAGCTTTCGGAGGTCGGGCACAGATACGCAGTATTTT
cdr3_aa: CASSFRRSGTDTQYF
j_call: TRBJ2-3
v_call: TRBV5-4
clone_size: .
d_call: .

cdr3_nt: TGTGCCAGCAGTTTACAAGTAGGCCGCCCGGCGGAGCTGTTTTTT
cdr3_aa: CASSLQVGRPAELFF
j_call: TRBJ2-2
v_call: TRBV28
clone_size: .
d_call: .

cdr3_nt: TGTGCCAGTAACACTGAAGCTTTCTTT
cdr3_aa: CASNTEAFF
j_call: TRBJ1-1
v_call: TRBV28
clone_size: .
d_call: .

cdr3_nt: TGCGCCAGCAGCTTCTCCGGTAGCTCCCACTCTGGGGCCAACGTCCTGACTTTC
cdr3_aa: CASSFSGSSHSGANVLTF
j_call: TRBJ2-6
v_call: TRBV5-1
clone_size: .
d_call: .

cdr3_nt: TGTGCCAGCAGCTTAGCCAGCTCGGAGGCTAAAAAGAATGGCTACACCTTC
cdr3_aa: CASSLASSEAKKNGYTF
j_call: TRBJ1-2
v_call: TRBV7-9
clone_size: .
d_call: .

cdr3_nt: TGTGCCAGCTCGCAAGGGACAGCATATAGCAATCAGCCCCAGCATTTT
cdr3_aa: CASSQGTAYSNQPQHF
j_call: TRBJ1-5
v_call: TRBV18
clone_size: .
d_call: TRBD1

cdr3_nt: TGCGCCAGCAGCTTGGGGACAGGGGTGAACACTGAAGCTTTCTTT
cdr3_aa: CASSLGTGVNTEAFF
j_call: TRBJ1-1
v_call: TRBV5-1
clone_size: .
d_call: TRBD1

cdr3_nt: TGTGCCACCAGCAGAGACAGGGTGAATCCCGAGCAGTACTTC
cdr3_aa: CATSRDRVNPEQYF
j_call: TRBJ2-7
v_call: TRBV15
clone_size: .
d_call: .

cdr3_nt: TGTGCCAGCAGTTCCACAGGTGGGGGGCGCAGGTATGGCTACACCTTC
cdr3_aa: CASSSTGGGRRYGYTF
j_call: TRBJ1-2
v_call: TRBV6-6
clone_size: once
d_call: .

cdr3_nt: TGTGCCAGTAGTCTTACTCAGAGCTCTGGAAACACCATATATTTT
cdr3_aa: CASSLTQSSGNTIYF
j_call: TRBJ1-3
v_call: TRBV19
clone_size: .
d_call: .

cdr3_nt: TGTGCCAGCAGCTTATGGGCTAGCGGGACAACCTACAATGAGCAGTTCTTC
cdr3_aa: CASSLWASGTTYNEQFF
j_call: TRBJ2-1
v_call: TRBV7-2
clone_size: .
d_call: TRBD2

cdr3_nt: TGTGCCAGCAGCCAGCAGACCTCTGGGGCCAACGTCCTGACTTTC
cdr3_aa: CASSQQTSGANVLTF
j_call: TRBJ2-6
v_call: TRBV4-2
clone_size: .
d_call: .

cdr3_nt: TGTGCCAGCCCCCGGGTAGCGGGCGTGCCAGATACGCAGTATTTT
cdr3_aa: CASPRVAGVPDTQYF
j_call: TRBJ2-3
v_call: TRBV28
clone_size: .
d_call: TRBD2

cdr3_nt: TGCGCCAGCAGCCCCGGGACCAGGGAGGAAAAACTGTTTTTT
cdr3_aa: CASSPGTREEKLFF
j_call: TRBJ1-4
v_call: TRBV4-3
clone_size: .
d_call: .

cdr3_nt: TGTGCCAGCAGTGGGGACAGGAACACTGAAGCTTTCTTT
cdr3_aa: CASSGDRNTEAFF
j_call: TRBJ1-1
v_call: TRBV2
clone_size: .
d_call: TRBD1

cdr3_nt: TGTGCCAGCCAGGACAGGATACCAGAGCCCCAGCATTTT
cdr3_aa: CASQDRIPEPQHF
j_call: TRBJ1-5
v_call: TRBV19
clone_size: .
d_call: TRBD1

cdr3_nt: TGTGCCAGCAGTCCGCTCCGCGGGACACCCTTCTCCTACGAGCAGTACTTC
cdr3_aa: CASSPLRGTPFSYEQYF
j_call: TRBJ2-7
v_call: TRBV28
clone_size: .
d_call: .

cdr3_nt: TGTGCCAGCAGCCTTTCCCCCCACAGGACAAACTATGGCTACACCTTC
cdr3_aa: CASSLSPHRTNYGYTF
j_call: TRBJ1-2
v_call: TRBV28
clone_size: .
d_call: .

cdr3_nt: TGTGCCATCAGCCGGGACTTCAATCAGCCCCAGCATTTT
cdr3_aa: CAISRDFNQPQHF
j_call: TRBJ1-5
v_call: TRBV10-3
clone_size: .
d_call: .

cdr3_nt: TGTGCCATCAGTCATGGGACAGGAGGTGGAGGCGGGGAGCTGTTTTTT
cdr3_aa: CAISHGTGGGGGELFF
j_call: TRBJ2-2
v_call: TRBV10-3
clone_size: .
d_call: TRBD1

cdr3_nt: TGTGCCAGCATTCCGCGGGGTGGTTCGGAGAACACTGAAGCTTTCTTT
cdr3_aa: CASIPRGGSENTEAFF
j_call: TRBJ1-1
v_call: TRBV28
clone_size: .
d_call: .

cdr3_nt: TGTGCCAGCAGTTCGGGACAGCAACCCTACGAGCAGTACTTC
cdr3_aa: CASSSGQQPYEQYF
j_call: TRBJ2-7
v_call: TRBV28
clone_size: .
d_call: TRBD1

cdr3_nt: TGTGCCAGCGTAACAGGGGGCTATGCTGGGGCCAACGTCCTGACTTTC
cdr3_aa: CASVTGGYAGANVLTF
j_call: TRBJ2-6
v_call: TRBV28
clone_size: .
d_call: TRBD1

cdr3_nt: TGTGCCAGCAGCCCCCTAGCGGGAGGTCCAGATACGCAGTATTTT
cdr3_aa: CASSPLAGGPDTQYF
j_call: TRBJ2-3
v_call: TRBV4-2
clone_size: .
d_call: TRBD2

cdr3_nt: TGTGCCAGCAGCTATCGTTCCGGATCTAGCACAGATACGCAGTATTTT
cdr3_aa: CASSYRSGSSTDTQYF
j_call: TRBJ2-3
v_call: TRBV7-9
clone_size: once
d_call: .

cdr3_nt: TGTGCCAGCACTCGCGGGGGTAATGAAAAACTGTTTTTT
cdr3_aa: CASTRGGNEKLFF
j_call: TRBJ1-4
v_call: TRBV7-2
clone_size: .
d_call: .

cdr3_nt: TGTGCCTGGGGACAGGGTTCCGAGCAGTACTTC
cdr3_aa: CAWGQGSEQYF
j_call: TRBJ2-7
v_call: TRBV30
clone_size: .
d_call: TRBD1

cdr3_nt: TGCGCCAGCAGCCTAGCCAGTACAGGGCTGGAGCAGTACTTC
cdr3_aa: CASSLASTGLEQYF
j_call: TRBJ2-7
v_call: TRBV5-1
clone_size: .
d_call: .